The 21 T cell receptor beta chains listed next were all sequenced from one sample in a study of CD8+ T cells in alopecia areata. Treatment specified: oral pan-JAK inhibitor, 5-10 mg twice daily. RNA was extracted and reverse transcribed into cDNA as the sequencing template. Repertoires were generated with immunoSEQ multiplex PCR, while TCRdb's copy carries only in-frame clones and drops some. Of approximately 210,000 clones in the sample, around two fifths were seen once. The sequenced sample was CD4+ T cells sorted from blood, obtained at approximately week 36, from a patient treated with tofacitinib. The receptors were gathered from a human donor with alopecia areata.

The chain recombines TRBV25-1 with TRBJ2-1; no definite D call. CDR1 and CDR2 from the germline V gene are MGHDK and SYGVNS. The germline V and J ends were trimmed by 1 base and 8 bases, with 3 bases remaining between them. The CDR3 contains 11 residues. In DNA, the CDR3 is TGTGCCAGCAGTGAATTGGATGAGCAGTTCTTC. Residues: CASSELDEQFF.

This clone was counted between two and nine times. This chain uses TRBV29-1 with TRBJ2-1; 12 bases are a match to TRBD2. Trimming cost V 3 bases and J 10 bases; bases outside gene matches: 1. The germline V gene has CDR1 SQVTM and CDR2 ANQGSEA. The CDR3 is made up of 12 amino acids. As DNA, the CDR3 is TGCAGCGTTGACGGGACTAGCGGGGAGCAGTTCTTC. Translated, it gives CSVDGTSGEQFF.

The chain carries TRBV19 and TRBJ2-1; D is unclear. This CDR3 contains 13 residues. Germline CDR1 LNHDA, CDR2 SQIVND (reference sequence). The V and J ends lost 1 base and 10 bases respectively, with 11 bases between them. The CDR3 DNA reads TGTGCCAGTAGTATAGTGGGCAGAGACGAGCAGTTCTTC. The encoded protein is CASSIVGRDEQFF. The full variable domain, rest sourced from reference TRBV19 and TRBJ2-1, is DGGITQSPKYLFRKEGQNVTLSCEQNLNHDAMYWYRQDPGQGLRLIYYSQIVNDFQKGDIAEGYSVSREKKESFPLTVTSAQKNPTAFYLCASSIVGRDEQFFGPGTRLTVL.

This chain links TRBV5-4 with TRBJ2-7; D gene unclear. This CDR3 is built from 13 residues. Between the trimmed V and J ends, which lost 1 base and 0 bases, there was a span of 5 bases. Germline V gene sequence: CDR1 SGHNT, CDR2 YYREEE (reference sequence). DNA of the CDR3: TGTGCCAGCAGCTTGAGCGCCTCCTACGAGCAGTACTTC. It yields the protein CASSLSASYEQYF.

This rearrangement joins TRBV2 to TRBJ2-2; D may be TRBD2 (6 bases). Germline assignment: CDR1 SNHLY and CDR2 FYNNEI. The CDR3 loop spans 15 amino acids. V lost 0 bases to trimming and J lost 2 bases, with 7 bases between them. The CDR3 nucleotides read TGTGCCAGCAGTGAAGCCGGGAGAAACACCGGGGAGCTGTTTTTT. Its protein product is CASSEAGRNTGELFF.

The rearrangement uses TRBV30 and TRBJ1-2, with no clear D. V was cut by 0 bases and J by 8 bases, with 10 bases left in between. The germline V gene encodes CDR1 GTSNPN and CDR2 SVGIG (reference sequence). The CDR3 is made up of 12 amino acids. DNA for the CDR3: TGTGCCTGGAGTGTACCATCACGGGGCTACACCTTC. It is translated as CAWSVPSRGYTF.

The chain uses TRBV2 and TRBJ2-5; TRBD2 matches at 15 bases. Germline V gene lookup returns CDR1 SNHLY and CDR2 FYNNEI. Losses at the gene ends were 6 bases for V and 5 bases for J; bases not matched to a gene: 1. This CDR3 is 14 amino acids long. Here the CDR3 reads CASRGLAGGETQYF. CDR3 in DNA: TGTGCCAGCAGGGGACTAGCGGGAGGCGAGACCCAGTACTTC.

This clone turned up a few times. The rearrangement joins TRBV18 to TRBJ1-1, with D uncertain. Per the germline V gene, CDR1 is KGHSH and CDR2 is LQKENI. This CDR3 is 13 amino acids long. V was shortened by 0 bases and J by 2 bases, with 4 bases between the two germline ends. The chain's CDR3 is CASSPPTNTEAFF. DNA for the CDR3: TGTGCCAGCTCACCACCGACAAACACTGAAGCTTTCTTT. The entire variable domain, with the rest obtained from reference TRBV18 and TRBJ1-1, is as follows: NAGVMQNPRHLVRRRGQEARLRCSPMKGHSHVYWYRQLPEEGLKFMVYLQKENIIDESGMPKERFSAEFPKEGPSILRIQQVVRGDSAAYFCASSPPTNTEAFFGQGTRLTVV.

In this sample, this clone turned up a few times. The rearrangement uses TRBV29-1 and TRBJ2-7, with unresolved D. V was shortened by 3 bases and J by 6 bases, with 9 bases between the two germline ends. CDR1 and CDR2 from the germline V gene are SQVTM and ANQGSEA. There are 11 residues in the CDR3. CDR3 region: CSVDSPGEQYF. The DNA of the CDR3 is TGCAGCGTTGATTCACCGGGCGAGCAGTACTTC.

The V call is TRBV7-9, the J call TRBJ2-1, with TRBD2 matching 9 bases. Germline V lookup: CDR1 SEHNR, CDR2 FQNEAQ (reference sequence). J was trimmed by 4 bases and V by 5 bases; bases with no gene match: 9. This CDR3 is built from 16 residues. CDR3 sequence (DNA): TGTGCCAGCAGCACCACTAGCGGGCCTAGGTACAATGAGCAGTTCTTC. It translates to CASSTTSGPRYNEQFF.

The chain recombines TRBV19 with TRBJ2-1; 9 bases fit TRBD2. The length of the CDR3 is 17 residues. CDR1 LNHDA and CDR2 SQIVND come from the germline V gene (reference sequence). J gave up 2 bases and V 7 bases, and 12 bases lay outside the gene matches. CDR3 protein: CASTLGASGKPYNEQFF. As DNA, the CDR3 is TGTGCCAGTACCCTGGGGGCTAGCGGGAAGCCCTACAATGAGCAGTTCTTC. Drawing the rest from reference TRBV19 and TRBJ2-1, the complete variable domain is DGGITQSPKYLFRKEGQNVTLSCEQNLNHDAMYWYRQDPGQGLRLIYYSQIVNDFQKGDIAEGYSVSREKKESFPLTVTSAQKNPTAFYLCASTLGASGKPYNEQFFGPGTRLTVL.

This clone was counted only a few times. V is TRBV7-2 and J is TRBJ2-1; D might be TRBD2 (6 bases). Trimming cost V 3 bases and J 6 bases, with 9 bases left between them. CDR1 and CDR2 from the germline V gene are SGHTA and FQGNSA. This CDR3 contains 13 residues. This CDR3 reads CASSLGGPNEQFF. CDR3 nucleotides: TGTGCCAGCAGCTTGGGAGGTCCCAATGAGCAGTTCTTC.

In this sample, this clone turned up a few times. The rearrangement links TRBV11-3 to TRBJ1-1; D is unresolved. Per germline, CDR1 SGHNT and CDR2 YENEEA. Between the trimmed V and J ends, which lost 5 bases and 3 bases, there was a span of 7 bases. This CDR3 spans 12 amino acids. This CDR3 reads CASSLRDTEAFF. In DNA form, the CDR3 reads TGTGCCAGCAGCCTCCGGGACACTGAAGCTTTCTTT.

This clone was recorded a few times. The V call is TRBV18, the J call TRBJ2-7; a possible D gene is TRBD1 (5 bases). This CDR3 spans 14 amino acids. Germline CDR1 and CDR2: KGHSH and LQKENI. V lost 3 bases and J 3 bases, leaving 12 bases between the germline ends. CDR3 sequence reads: CASSPNIDSYEQYF. The DNA of the CDR3 is TGTGCCAGCTCACCGAATATTGACAGCTACGAGCAGTACTTC.

CDR3 residues: CSVVRLGRETQYF. Written as DNA, the CDR3 is TGCAGCGTTGTAAGGCTAGGTAGAGAGACCCAGTACTTC. This chain connects TRBV29-1 to TRBJ2-5; no firm D call. The CDR3 covers 13 residues. CDR1 and CDR2 (germline): SQVTM, ANQGSEA. V was trimmed by 4 bases and J by 4 bases, leaving 13 bases between them.

The chain combines TRBV30 with TRBJ2-5, with TRBD1 as a possible D gene (5 bases). CDR3 length: 14 amino acids. CDR1 is GTSNPN, CDR2 SVGIG, per germline (reference sequence). V was clipped by 3 bases and J by 6 bases, with 17 bases between them. The CDR3 reads CAWRGGRVHQTQYF. For the CDR3, the DNA is TGTGCCTGGAGAGGTGGCAGGGTCCATCAGACCCAGTACTTC.

This clone has only a few counts. The chain recombines TRBV30 with TRBJ2-5, with a weak D call TRBD2 (6 bases). The V and J ends lost 3 bases and 2 bases respectively, with 16 bases between them. Germline lookup yields CDR1 GTSNPN and CDR2 SVGIG (reference sequence). The CDR3 has 15 residues. This CDR3 is CAWRTIGGIQETQYF. The CDR3 nucleotides read TGTGCCTGGAGGACCATCGGAGGGATTCAAGAGACCCAGTACTTC.

The chain joins TRBV5-5 to TRBJ2-5; perhaps TRBD1 as D (6 bases). In germline, CDR1 is SGHKS, CDR2 YYEKEE (reference sequence). Trimming shortened V by 5 bases and J by 2 bases, and 10 bases separated the two germline ends. The CDR3 contains 13 residues. Here the CDR3 DNA reads TGTGCCAGCAGGCTGACAGGACAAGAGACCCAGTACTTC. This encodes CASRLTGQETQYF.

There are a few counts of this clone. The V and J genes are TRBV11-2 and TRBJ2-7; the match to TRBD2 covers 8 bases. CDR3 size: 14 residues. Germline loops: CDR1 SGHAT, CDR2 FQNNGV. With 5 bases clipped from V and 9 bases from J, the junction kept 12 bases outside the gene matches. Here the CDR3 reads CASSSSGRTFVQYF. For the CDR3, the DNA is TGTGCCAGCAGCAGCAGCGGGAGAACTTTTGTGCAGTACTTC. Using reference TRBV11-2 and TRBJ2-7 for the parts outside the CDR3, the full variable domain is EAGVAQSPRYKIIEKRQSVAFWCNPISGHATLYWYQQILGQGPKLLIQFQNNGVVDDSQLPKDRFSAERLKGVDSTLKIQPAKLEDSAVYLCASSSSGRTFVQYFGPGTRLTVT.

This clone was seen a few times. J is TRBJ2-1 and V is TRBV21-1; the D call TRBD2 from the table was never checked on the DNA. TRBV21-1 is noted as a pseudogene. This CDR3 is built from 17 residues. The chain's CDR3 is CASSPRSRDSVRNEQFF. The DNA of the CDR3 is TGTGCCAGCAGCCCCCGATCCCGGGACTCCGTCCGGAATGAGCAGTTCTTC.

The V and J genes are TRBV15 and TRBJ2-5, with a tentative D call TRBD1 (6 bases). Germline V gene sequence: CDR1 LNHNV, CDR2 YYDKDF (reference sequence). V was clipped by 4 bases and J by 5 bases, with 11 bases between them. The CDR3 covers 13 residues. The CDR3 region is CATSTRGGETQYF. CDR3 in DNA: TGTGCCACCAGCACCAGGGGTGGGGAGACCCAGTACTTC.